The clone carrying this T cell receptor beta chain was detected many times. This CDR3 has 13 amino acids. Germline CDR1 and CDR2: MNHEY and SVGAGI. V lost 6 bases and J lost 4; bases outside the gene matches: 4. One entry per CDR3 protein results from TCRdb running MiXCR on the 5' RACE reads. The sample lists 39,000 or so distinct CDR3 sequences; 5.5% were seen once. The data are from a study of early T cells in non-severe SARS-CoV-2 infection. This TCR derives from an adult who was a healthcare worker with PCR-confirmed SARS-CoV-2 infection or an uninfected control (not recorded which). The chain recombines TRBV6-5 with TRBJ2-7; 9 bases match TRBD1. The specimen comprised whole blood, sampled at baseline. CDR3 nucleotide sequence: TGTGCCAGCAGGACAGGGGGAGTGTACGAGCAGTACTTC. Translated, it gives CASRTGGVYEQYF.